The 2 T cell receptor beta chains below all came from one sample that was sequenced in a study of T cells in narcolepsy. Only in-frame clones appear in the TCRdb table, and some are missing; sequencing was by immunoSEQ multiplex PCR. Of about 41,000 clones listed, around 88% are singletons. Sequenced sample: CD45RA- memory CD4+ T cells from PBMCs. These receptors came from a human donor with narcolepsy.

The gene calls are TRBV7-2 and TRBJ2-7, with D perhaps being TRBD1 or TRBD2 (5 bases each). Between the trimmed V and J ends, which lost 4 bases and 3 bases, there was a span of 19 bases. Germline V gives CDR1 SGHTA, CDR2 FQGNSA. This CDR3 contains 16 residues. CDR3 in amino acids: CASSSGRSGTIYEQYF. DNA of the CDR3: TGTGCCAGCAGCTCAGGACGCTCCGGGACCATCTACGAGCAGTACTTC.

CDR3 sequence (DNA): TGTGCCTGGAGTCCCTGGGGTACTGAAGCTTTCTTT. This sequence encodes CAWSPWGTEAFF. The chain combines TRBV30 with TRBJ1-1; D is unclear. This CDR3 region has 12 residues. Germline CDR1 and CDR2: GTSNPN and SVGIG (reference sequence). V lost 2 bases, J lost 5 bases, and 9 bases lay in between.